A selection of T cell receptor beta chains follows, all from one sample in a study of vaccination effects on CD4 cells after COVID-19. These receptors' targets are unknown. The data were produced by immunoSEQ multiplex PCR, yet TCRdb's version contains in-frame clones alone and is incomplete. This sample has around 44,000 clones, with over 65% found just once. Sequenced here: CD4+ T cells from PBMCs cultured without peptide, sampled after COVID-19 vaccination. The receptors stem from a human donor who had a prior SARS-CoV-2 infection. CDR3s include the opening cysteine and the closing phenylalanine or tryptophan. The order of the fields is J gene, clone size, V gene, D gene, CDR3 protein, CDR3 DNA. D genes are given only for firm matches. Part of the rows lack a size; the others show once, few, many or a class for expanded clones.

j_call: TRBJ2-1; clone_size: few; v_call: TRBV7-3; d_call: TRBD1; cdr3_aa: CASSGDSYNEQFF; cdr3_nt: TGTGCCAGCAGCGGGGACAGCTACAATGAGCAGTTCTTC
j_call: TRBJ2-3; clone_size: .; v_call: TRBV29-1; d_call: TRBD2; cdr3_aa: CSVEVLAGGGDTQYF; cdr3_nt: TGCAGCGTTGAAGTACTAGCGGGAGGTGGGGATACGCAGTATTTT
j_call: TRBJ2-5; clone_size: .; v_call: TRBV5-4; d_call: .; cdr3_aa: CASSFGHRQETQYF; cdr3_nt: TGTGCCAGCAGCTTCGGACATCGCCAAGAGACCCAGTACTTC
j_call: TRBJ1-1; clone_size: .; v_call: TRBV5-4; d_call: .; cdr3_aa: CASSLGAGDTEAFF; cdr3_nt: TGTGCCAGCAGCTTGGGGGCAGGGGACACTGAAGCTTTCTTT
j_call: TRBJ1-1; clone_size: once; v_call: TRBV19; d_call: .; cdr3_aa: CASSIDRVGGEAFF; cdr3_nt: TGTGCCAGTAGTATAGACAGGGTGGGAGGTGAAGCTTTCTTT
j_call: TRBJ2-1; clone_size: few; v_call: TRBV19; d_call: TRBD2; cdr3_aa: CASSTGTSGGGKQFF; cdr3_nt: TGTGCCAGTAGCACCGGGACTAGCGGGGGGGGGAAGCAGTTCTTC
j_call: TRBJ1-3; clone_size: few; v_call: TRBV6-5; d_call: .; cdr3_aa: CASSYRGVAGNTIYF; cdr3_nt: TGTGCCAGCAGTTATCGGGGGGTTGCTGGAAACACCATATATTTT
j_call: TRBJ1-3; clone_size: .; v_call: TRBV5-8; d_call: .; cdr3_aa: CASSAFSGISGNTIYF; cdr3_nt: TGTGCCAGCAGCGCGTTTTCAGGGATCTCTGGAAACACCATATATTTT
j_call: TRBJ2-5; clone_size: .; v_call: TRBV18; d_call: .; cdr3_aa: CASSLQETQYF; cdr3_nt: TGTGCCAGCTCACTTCAAGAGACCCAGTACTTC
j_call: TRBJ2-7; clone_size: .; v_call: TRBV7-3; d_call: TRBD2; cdr3_aa: CASSQTSGSSYEQYF; cdr3_nt: TGTGCCAGCAGCCAAACTAGCGGTAGCTCCTACGAGCAGTACTTC
j_call: TRBJ2-3; clone_size: once; v_call: TRBV7-2; d_call: TRBD2; cdr3_aa: CASSLHTGLAGQRTDTQYF; cdr3_nt: TGTGCCAGCAGCTTACATACGGGACTAGCGGGGCAGCGCACAGATACGCAGTATTTT
j_call: TRBJ2-3; clone_size: .; v_call: TRBV5-1; d_call: TRBD2; cdr3_aa: CASSLGGTRGTDTQYF; cdr3_nt: TGCGCCAGCAGCTTGGGCGGGACTAGAGGCACAGATACGCAGTATTTT
j_call: TRBJ1-3; clone_size: .; v_call: TRBV3-1/TRBV3-2; d_call: .; cdr3_aa: CASSQARGDGNTIYF; cdr3_nt: TGTGCCAGCAGCCAAGCGAGGGGGGACGGAAACACCATATATTTT
j_call: TRBJ1-3; clone_size: .; v_call: TRBV5-1; d_call: .; cdr3_aa: CASSPDPTGNTIYF; cdr3_nt: TGCGCCAGCAGCCCAGACCCGACGGGAAACACCATATATTTT
j_call: TRBJ1-3; clone_size: .; v_call: TRBV3-1/TRBV3-2; d_call: TRBD1; cdr3_aa: CASSIRTGGGNTIYF; cdr3_nt: TGTGCCAGCAGCATACGGACAGGGGGTGGAAACACCATATATTTT
j_call: TRBJ1-2; clone_size: .; v_call: TRBV15; d_call: .; cdr3_aa: CATSRAGNYGYTF; cdr3_nt: TGTGCCACCAGCAGAGCGGGTAACTATGGCTACACCTTC
j_call: TRBJ2-1; clone_size: .; v_call: TRBV12-5; d_call: .; cdr3_aa: CASGLNARGANEQFF; cdr3_nt: TGTGCTAGTGGTTTGAATGCAAGAGGGGCCAATGAGCAGTTCTTC
j_call: TRBJ2-1; clone_size: .; v_call: TRBV9; d_call: TRBD2; cdr3_aa: CASSVRTSFLGEQFF; cdr3_nt: TGTGCCAGCAGCGTTCGGACTAGCTTTCTCGGTGAGCAGTTCTTC
j_call: TRBJ2-2; clone_size: few; v_call: TRBV27; d_call: .; cdr3_aa: CASSSTVNTGELFF; cdr3_nt: TGTGCCAGCAGTTCAACAGTGAACACCGGGGAGCTGTTTTTT
j_call: TRBJ2-7; clone_size: once; v_call: TRBV7-9; d_call: TRBD2; cdr3_aa: CASSNPGTSGYEQYF; cdr3_nt: TGTGCCAGCAGTAACCCCGGGACTAGCGGCTACGAGCAGTACTTC
j_call: TRBJ2-5; clone_size: .; v_call: TRBV19; d_call: .; cdr3_aa: CASKVRVGIQETQYF; cdr3_nt: TGTGCCAGTAAAGTCAGGGTGGGGATTCAAGAGACCCAGTACTTC
j_call: TRBJ2-5; clone_size: few; v_call: TRBV29-1; d_call: .; cdr3_aa: CSVGDTGRETQYF; cdr3_nt: TGCAGCGTGGGGGATACAGGGCGGGAGACCCAGTACTTC
j_call: TRBJ1-2; clone_size: .; v_call: TRBV3-1/TRBV3-2; d_call: .; cdr3_aa: CASSLGEGYGYTF; cdr3_nt: TGTGCCAGCAGCCTCGGGGAGGGTTATGGCTACACCTTC
j_call: TRBJ1-3; clone_size: once; v_call: TRBV3-1/TRBV3-2; d_call: .; cdr3_aa: CASSHSSPGNTIYF; cdr3_nt: TGTGCCAGCAGCCACTCCTCGCCCGGAAACACCATATATTTT
j_call: TRBJ1-2; clone_size: .; v_call: TRBV12-3/TRBV12-4; d_call: .; cdr3_aa: CASTLRWGEGYTF; cdr3_nt: TGTGCCAGCACCCTGAGGTGGGGGGAGGGCTACACCTTC
j_call: TRBJ2-3; clone_size: .; v_call: TRBV11-3; d_call: .; cdr3_aa: CASSAHQGTDTQYF; cdr3_nt: TGTGCCAGCAGCGCCCACCAGGGCACAGATACGCAGTATTTT
j_call: TRBJ2-7; clone_size: .; v_call: TRBV5-8; d_call: .; cdr3_aa: CASSRRRDRHHEQYF; cdr3_nt: TGTGCCAGCAGTCGCAGACGGGATAGACACCACGAGCAGTACTTC
j_call: TRBJ1-2; clone_size: .; v_call: TRBV19; d_call: TRBD1; cdr3_aa: CASNSFRGGGRDYGYTF; cdr3_nt: TGTGCCAGTAACTCATTCAGGGGAGGGGGCAGGGATTATGGCTACACCTTC
j_call: TRBJ1-2; clone_size: .; v_call: TRBV2; d_call: .; cdr3_aa: CASVGVQNYGYTF; cdr3_nt: TGTGCCAGCGTGGGGGTACAGAACTATGGCTACACCTTC
j_call: TRBJ2-3; clone_size: .; v_call: TRBV7-9; d_call: .; cdr3_aa: CASSLPVPDTQYF; cdr3_nt: TGTGCCAGCAGCTTGCCGGTTCCAGATACGCAGTATTTT
j_call: TRBJ1-1; clone_size: medium-sized; v_call: TRBV9; d_call: .; cdr3_aa: CASSVDTSRETEAFF; cdr3_nt: TGTGCCAGCAGCGTAGACACATCCCGGGAGACTGAAGCTTTCTTT
j_call: TRBJ1-2; clone_size: .; v_call: TRBV11-2; d_call: TRBD1; cdr3_aa: CASSPRGQGPSHGYTF; cdr3_nt: TGTGCCAGCAGCCCGAGGGGACAGGGTCCCAGTCATGGCTACACCTTC
j_call: TRBJ2-1; clone_size: .; v_call: TRBV6-6; d_call: .; cdr3_aa: CASRRGVNEQFF; cdr3_nt: TGTGCCAGCAGACGCGGGGTTAATGAGCAGTTCTTC
j_call: TRBJ2-7; clone_size: .; v_call: TRBV29-1; d_call: TRBD2; cdr3_aa: CSVLKLTSGRDYEQYF; cdr3_nt: TGCAGCGTTCTTAAGCTGACTAGCGGGAGAGATTACGAGCAGTACTTC
j_call: TRBJ2-1; clone_size: .; v_call: TRBV24-1; d_call: .; cdr3_aa: CATSGWGRLDEQFF; cdr3_nt: TGTGCCACCAGTGGCTGGGGGCGTTTAGATGAGCAGTTCTTC
j_call: TRBJ2-1; clone_size: few; v_call: TRBV7-3; d_call: .; cdr3_aa: CASSLNFGEQFF; cdr3_nt: TGTGCCAGCAGCTTAAACTTTGGTGAGCAGTTCTTC
j_call: TRBJ2-3; clone_size: .; v_call: TRBV7-2; d_call: .; cdr3_aa: CASSPRLARGTQYF; cdr3_nt: TGTGCCAGCAGCCCCCGGTTAGCACGTGGTACGCAGTATTTT
j_call: TRBJ2-7; clone_size: .; v_call: TRBV9; d_call: TRBD2; cdr3_aa: CASSAQAGLGYEQYF; cdr3_nt: TGTGCCAGCAGCGCCCAGGCGGGACTAGGCTACGAGCAGTACTTC
j_call: TRBJ1-3; clone_size: .; v_call: TRBV15; d_call: .; cdr3_aa: CATSGHGGRGPSGNTIYF; cdr3_nt: TGTGCCACCAGCGGCCACGGGGGCAGGGGACCGTCTGGAAACACCATATATTTT
j_call: TRBJ1-5; clone_size: once; v_call: TRBV2; d_call: .; cdr3_aa: CASNPGEDQPQHF; cdr3_nt: TGTGCCAGCAATCCAGGGGAGGATCAGCCCCAGCATTTT
j_call: TRBJ2-1; clone_size: .; v_call: TRBV9; d_call: .; cdr3_aa: CASSLTGSNEQFF; cdr3_nt: TGTGCCAGCAGCCTAACAGGGAGCAATGAGCAGTTCTTC
j_call: TRBJ2-5; clone_size: once; v_call: TRBV18; d_call: TRBD2; cdr3_aa: CASSHRTSGSWKTQYF; cdr3_nt: TGTGCCAGCTCACACAGGACTAGCGGGAGTTGGAAGACCCAGTACTTC
j_call: TRBJ2-1; clone_size: .; v_call: TRBV6-5; d_call: .; cdr3_aa: CASRGIGSYNEQFF; cdr3_nt: TGTGCCAGCAGGGGGATTGGCTCCTACAATGAGCAGTTCTTC
j_call: TRBJ1-2; clone_size: .; v_call: TRBV5-5; d_call: .; cdr3_aa: CASSLVFAAGIDYGYTF; cdr3_nt: TGTGCCAGCAGCTTGGTTTTCGCCGCAGGGATAGACTATGGCTACACCTTC
j_call: TRBJ1-5; clone_size: .; v_call: TRBV15; d_call: .; cdr3_aa: CATSRDLFGGQPQHF; cdr3_nt: TGTGCCACCAGCAGAGATTTATTTGGCGGTCAGCCCCAGCATTTT
j_call: TRBJ2-7; clone_size: few; v_call: TRBV5-4; d_call: .; cdr3_aa: CASSYLSYEQYF; cdr3_nt: TGTGCCAGCAGCTATCTCTCCTACGAGCAGTACTTC
j_call: TRBJ1-5; clone_size: .; v_call: TRBV10-3; d_call: TRBD1; cdr3_aa: CAIRDRGNQPQHF; cdr3_nt: TGTGCCATCAGGGACAGGGGCAATCAGCCCCAGCATTTT
j_call: TRBJ2-1; clone_size: few; v_call: TRBV5-1; d_call: .; cdr3_aa: CASSLMIGGSYNEQFF; cdr3_nt: TGCGCCAGCAGCTTGATGATCGGGGGATCCTACAATGAGCAGTTCTTC
j_call: TRBJ1-2; clone_size: .; v_call: TRBV2; d_call: .; cdr3_aa: CASSRDITLDGYTF; cdr3_nt: TGTGCCAGCAGCCGGGACATCACCTTAGATGGCTACACCTTC
j_call: TRBJ2-1; clone_size: .; v_call: TRBV5-5; d_call: .; cdr3_aa: CASSLAPAPRGQFF; cdr3_nt: TGTGCCAGCAGCTTGGCTCCAGCCCCCCGGGGGCAGTTCTTC
j_call: TRBJ1-6; clone_size: .; v_call: TRBV10-2; d_call: TRBD1; cdr3_aa: CASSDRAFINSPLHF; cdr3_nt: TGCGCCAGCAGCGACAGGGCCTTCATCAATTCACCCCTCCACTTT
j_call: TRBJ1-1; clone_size: .; v_call: TRBV5-1; d_call: .; cdr3_aa: CASSLEGVMNTEAFF; cdr3_nt: TGCGCCAGCAGCCTGGAAGGAGTTATGAACACTGAAGCTTTCTTT
j_call: TRBJ2-7; clone_size: .; v_call: TRBV19; d_call: TRBD1; cdr3_aa: CASSPGTGRTYEQYF; cdr3_nt: TGTGCCAGTAGCCCCGGGACAGGGAGGACCTACGAGCAGTACTTC
j_call: TRBJ1-5; clone_size: .; v_call: TRBV3-1/TRBV3-2; d_call: .; cdr3_aa: CASSLDTSNQPQHF; cdr3_nt: TGTGCCAGCAGCCTCGACACTAGCAATCAGCCCCAGCATTTT
j_call: TRBJ1-1; clone_size: .; v_call: TRBV25-1; d_call: .; cdr3_aa: CASSEQRGENTEAFF; cdr3_nt: TGTGCCAGCAGTGAACAGAGGGGCGAGAACACTGAAGCTTTCTTT